The T cell receptor (beta chain) under discussion was sequenced for a study of beta chain features in type 1 diabetes. Overall study results and limits: TCRB repertoires of naive, central memory and Treg cells appeared more similar among patients than among healthy donors. TCRB CDR3s from Type 1 diabetes patients were moderately but significantly shorter in all four CD4+ subsets.

This CDR3 region has 14 residues. Germline assignment: CDR1 SGHNT and CDR2 YYREEE (reference sequence). V was pared by 1 base and J by 8 bases, with 2 bases of the junction left unmatched. Based on CD45RO/CCR7/CD25/CD127/CD95/CD27, CD4+ regulatory, stem cell-like memory, naive and central memory cells were sorted. As for this clone: As yet, its antigen is unknown.

Expressed TCRB transcripts were sequenced after all isolated RNA was converted to cDNA. The protocol was immunoSEQ multiplex PCR, while the TCRdb copy is restricted to in-frame clones and leaves out a portion. The repertoire holds 600,000 to 700,000 clones, with roughly 12% as singletons. The clonotype was recovered from a man in his thirties or forties with type 1 diabetes. The V call is TRBV5-4, the J call TRBJ2-1, with 11 bases lining up with TRBD2. The source material was naive CD4+ T cells from blood. The CDR3 sequence is CASSLTSGGYEQFF. The CDR3 bases are TGTGCCAGCAGCTTGACTAGCGGGGGCTATGAGCAGTTCTTC.